This TCR beta chain is drawn from a study of blood T cell repertoires in COVID-19. Study details: Some COVID-19 samples were acute and others convalescent; all came from the United States, Italy and Spain.

Only in-frame clones appear in the TCRdb table, and some are missing; sequencing was by immunoSEQ multiplex PCR. The sample carries 250,000 or so clones, roughly four fifths recorded once. The germline V gene encodes CDR1 LNHDA and CDR2 SQIVND (reference sequence). V lost 11 bases, J lost 1 base, and 12 bases stayed unmatched. This CDR3 comprises 15 residues. The clonotype was recovered from a woman in her 70s with acute or convalescent COVID-19. The chain joins TRBV19 to TRBJ1-1; 8 nucleotides align to TRBD1. The specimen sequenced was peripheral blood. CDR3 coding DNA: TGTGCCTCCTCGCCAGGGGGCGGGTGGAACACTGAAGCTTTCTTT. Amino acid sequence: CASSPGGGWNTEAFF.